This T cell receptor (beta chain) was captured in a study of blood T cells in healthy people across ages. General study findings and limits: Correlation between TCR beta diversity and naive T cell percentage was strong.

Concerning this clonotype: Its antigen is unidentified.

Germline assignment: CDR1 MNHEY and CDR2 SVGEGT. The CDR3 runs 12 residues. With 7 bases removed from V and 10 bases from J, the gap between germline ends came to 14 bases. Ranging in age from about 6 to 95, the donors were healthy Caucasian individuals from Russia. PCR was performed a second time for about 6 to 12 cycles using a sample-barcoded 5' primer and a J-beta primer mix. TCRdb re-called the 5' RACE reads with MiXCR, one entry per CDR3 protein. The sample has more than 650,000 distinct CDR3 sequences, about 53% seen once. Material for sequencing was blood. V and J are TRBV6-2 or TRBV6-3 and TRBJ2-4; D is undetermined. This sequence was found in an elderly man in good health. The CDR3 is CASMSSARIQYF. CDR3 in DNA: TGTGCCAGCATGTCGTCCGCTCGGATTCAGTACTTC.